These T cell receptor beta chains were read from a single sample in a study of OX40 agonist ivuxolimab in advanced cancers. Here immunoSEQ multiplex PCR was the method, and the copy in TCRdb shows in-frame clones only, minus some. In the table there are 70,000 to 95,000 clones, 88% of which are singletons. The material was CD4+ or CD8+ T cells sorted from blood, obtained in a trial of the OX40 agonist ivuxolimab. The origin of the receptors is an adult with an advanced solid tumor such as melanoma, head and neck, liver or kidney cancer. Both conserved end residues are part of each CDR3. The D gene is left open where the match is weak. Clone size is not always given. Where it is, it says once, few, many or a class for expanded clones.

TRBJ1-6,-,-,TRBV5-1,CASSSGVENSPLHF,TGCGCCAGCAGCTCCGGGGTAGAGAATTCACCCCTCCACTTT
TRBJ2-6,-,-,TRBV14,CASSHTRDLNSGANVLTF,TGTGCCAGCAGCCATACCCGGGACTTGAACTCTGGAGCCAACGTCCTGACTTTC
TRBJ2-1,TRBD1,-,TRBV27,CASSPGQGFYNEQFF,TGTGCCAGCAGTCCGGGACAGGGATTCTACAATGAGCAGTTCTTC
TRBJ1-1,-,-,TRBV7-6,CASSLDGTGSTEAFF,TGTGCCAGCAGCTTAGATGGGACGGGGAGCACTGAAGCTTTCTTT
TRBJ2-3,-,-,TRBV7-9,CASTPSDGTDTQYF,TGTGCCAGCACCCCTAGCGATGGCACAGATACGCAGTATTTT
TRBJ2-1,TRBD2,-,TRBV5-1,CASSLASGTYNEQFF,TGCGCCAGCAGCTTGGCTAGCGGGACTTACAATGAGCAGTTCTTC
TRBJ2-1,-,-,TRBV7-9,CASSSAGVRIAEQFF,TGTGCCAGCAGCTCTGCTGGGGTTAGAATCGCTGAGCAGTTCTTC
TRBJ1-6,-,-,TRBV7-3,CASSPQGPPDSPLHF,TGTGCCAGCAGCCCCCAGGGGCCTCCGGATTCACCCCTCCACTTT
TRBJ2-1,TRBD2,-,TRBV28,CASSLGGSYNEQFF,TGTGCCAGCAGTTTGGGGGGGAGCTACAATGAGCAGTTCTTC
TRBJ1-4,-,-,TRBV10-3,CAIKADLGRNEKLFF,TGTGCCATCAAAGCAGATCTGGGACGTAATGAAAAACTGTTTTTT
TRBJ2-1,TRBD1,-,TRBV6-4,CASSRQGSYNEQFF,TGTGCCAGCAGTCGACAGGGTTCCTACAATGAGCAGTTCTTC
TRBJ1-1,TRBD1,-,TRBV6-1,CASSEVFRGEAFF,TGTGCCAGCAGTGAAGTATTCAGGGGGGAAGCTTTCTTT
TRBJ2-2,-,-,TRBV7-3,CASSLYVSTGELFF,TGTGCCAGCAGCTTATATGTTTCCACCGGGGAGCTGTTTTTT
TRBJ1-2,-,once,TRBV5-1,CASSSWTSGYGYTF,TGCGCCAGCAGCTCATGGACTAGCGGCTATGGCTACACCTTC
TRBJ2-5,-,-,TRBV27,CASSQAGKETQYF,TGTGCCAGCAGTCAAGCAGGGAAGGAGACCCAGTACTTC
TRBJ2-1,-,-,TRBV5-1,CASSLVSSSSYNEQFF,TGCGCCAGCAGCTTGGTTTCGTCTAGCTCCTACAATGAGCAGTTCTTC
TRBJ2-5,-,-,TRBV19,CASSDRPERGTQYF,TGTGCCAGTAGTGACAGGCCAGAGCGAGGGACCCAGTACTTC
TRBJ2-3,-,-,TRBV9,CASSVAGLAPTDTQYF,TGTGCCAGCAGCGTAGCCGGGCTAGCGCCCACAGATACGCAGTATTTT
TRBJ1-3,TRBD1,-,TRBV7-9,CASSPLWGQGSGNTIYF,TGTGCCAGCAGCCCCCTTTGGGGACAGGGCTCTGGAAACACCATATATTTT
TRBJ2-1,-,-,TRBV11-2,CASSGGPLGNEQFF,TGTGCCAGCAGCGGGGGACCGCTGGGCAATGAGCAGTTCTTC
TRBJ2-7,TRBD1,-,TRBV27,CASSLYRGPYEQYF,TGTGCCAGCAGTTTATACAGGGGGCCCTACGAGCAGTACTTC
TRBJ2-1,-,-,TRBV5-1,CASSTGRAGSSYNEQFF,TGCGCCAGCAGTACCGGACGGGCGGGAAGCTCCTACAATGAGCAGTTCTTC
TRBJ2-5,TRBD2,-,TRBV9,CASSASAGLWETQYF,TGTGCCAGCAGCGCCTCAGCGGGGCTGTGGGAGACCCAGTACTTC
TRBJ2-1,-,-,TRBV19,CASSIGNAAGEQFF,TGTGCCAGTAGTATAGGCAATGCAGCGGGTGAGCAGTTCTTC
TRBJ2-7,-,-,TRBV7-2,CASSLAEAAYEQYF,TGTGCCAGCAGCTTAGCGGAGGCAGCCTACGAGCAGTACTTC
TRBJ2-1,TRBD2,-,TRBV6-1,CASSESGLAGGGNEQFF,TGTGCCAGCAGTGAATCGGGACTAGCGGGAGGGGGGAATGAGCAGTTCTTC
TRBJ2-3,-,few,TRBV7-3,CASSTSEQGEKYF,TGTGCCAGCAGCACCAGTGAACAGGGCGAGAAGTATTTT
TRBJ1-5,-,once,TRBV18,CASSPQSTDGDSNQPQHF,TGTGCCAGCTCACCTCAATCGACCGACGGAGATAGCAATCAGCCCCAGCATTTT
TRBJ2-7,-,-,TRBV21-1,CASSKIGQSYEQYF,TGTGCCAGCAGCAAAATTGGACAGAGCTACGAGCAGTACTTC